This TCR beta chain stems from a study of OX40 agonist ivuxolimab in advanced cancers. Only in-frame clones appear in the TCRdb table, and some are missing; sequencing was by immunoSEQ multiplex PCR. The data hold around 90,000 clones, with over 75% observed a single time. CDR3 length: 10 residues. V lost 2 bases and J 3 bases, leaving 1 base between the germline ends. Germline V gives CDR1 DFQATT, CDR2 SNEGSKA (reference sequence). The chain joins TRBV20-1 to TRBJ2-5; D ambiguous. The sequencing here drew on CD4+ or CD8+ T cells sorted from blood, taken in a trial of the OX40 agonist ivuxolimab. This sequence originates from an adult with an advanced solid tumor such as melanoma, head and neck, liver or kidney cancer. The CDR3 here is CSARKETQYF. The CDR3 coding sequence is TGCAGTGCTAGAAAAGAGACCCAGTACTTC.